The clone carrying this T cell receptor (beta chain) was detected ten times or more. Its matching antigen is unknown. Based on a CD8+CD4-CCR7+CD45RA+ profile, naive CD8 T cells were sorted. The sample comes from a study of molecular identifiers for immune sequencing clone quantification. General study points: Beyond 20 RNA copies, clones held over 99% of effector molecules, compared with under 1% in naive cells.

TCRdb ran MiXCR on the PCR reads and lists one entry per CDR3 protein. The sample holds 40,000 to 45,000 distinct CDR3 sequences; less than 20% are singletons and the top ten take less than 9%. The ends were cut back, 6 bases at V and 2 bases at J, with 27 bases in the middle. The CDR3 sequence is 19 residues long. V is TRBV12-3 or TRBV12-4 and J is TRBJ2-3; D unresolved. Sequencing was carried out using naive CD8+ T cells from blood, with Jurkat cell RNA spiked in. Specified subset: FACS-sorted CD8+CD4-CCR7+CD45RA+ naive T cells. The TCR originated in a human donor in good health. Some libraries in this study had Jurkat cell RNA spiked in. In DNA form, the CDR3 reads TGTGCCAGCAGCTCTCCTGAACCCTACGATAAGCCCAACACAGATACGCAGTATTTT. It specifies CASSSPEPYDKPNTDTQYF.